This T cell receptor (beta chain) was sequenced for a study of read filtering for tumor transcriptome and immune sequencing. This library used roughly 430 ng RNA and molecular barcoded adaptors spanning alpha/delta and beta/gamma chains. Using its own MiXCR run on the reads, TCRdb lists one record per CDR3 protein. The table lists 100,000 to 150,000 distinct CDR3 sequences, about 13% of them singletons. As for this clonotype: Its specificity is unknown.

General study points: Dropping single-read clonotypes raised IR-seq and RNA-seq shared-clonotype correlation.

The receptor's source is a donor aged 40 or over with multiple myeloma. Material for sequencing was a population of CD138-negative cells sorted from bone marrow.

The CDR3 nucleotides read TGTGCCACCAGTGATCTGCAGGGCATCAACACAGATACGCAGTATTTT. This translates into CATSDLQGINTDTQYF. This rearrangement joins TRBV24-1 to TRBJ2-3, with D perhaps TRBD1 (5 bases). CDR3 length equals 16 residues. Germline CDR1 is KGHDR and CDR2 is SFDVKD. The V and J ends lost 3 bases and 2 bases respectively, with 14 bases between them.